The rows below give T cell receptor beta chains drawn from one sample of a study of blood T cell repertoires in COVID-19. The assay was immunoSEQ multiplex PCR, and TCRdb's table has in-frame clones only and misses some. The sample yields about 190,000 clones, around 87% seen once. The sequenced sample consisted of PBMCs or T cells enriched from blood (not recorded which). These receptors were taken from a woman aged 40 to 55 in a cohort exposed to, infected with or recovered from COVID-19 (not recorded which). CDR3s leave out the opening cysteine and the closing phenylalanine or tryptophan.

V gene	CDR3 protein
TRBV6-5	ASSLSLYSPLH
TRBV7-9	ASSLGTGSREKLF
TRBV27	ASSEGQGYSGANVLT
TRBV5-1	ASSTDTEAEKLF
TRBV27	ASSLEPNTEAF
TRBV6-5	ASRYRDSRANVLT
TRBV11-3	ASSPHRGMNTEAF
TRBV27	ASSSRQATVYLNTEAF
TRBV27	ASSSLQGADTEAF
TRBV6-1	ASSETGGGYEQY
TRBV5-5	ASSFIQASYEQY
TRBV14	ASSSRGMDYGYT
TRBV13	ASSPSPSGGSPLH
TRBV7-6	ASSWHRLAGGADTQY
TRBV19	ASSLGGSGNQPQH
TRBV24-1	ATSDLKQGLSQPQH
TRBV19	ASRTGASYEQY
TRBV11-2	ASSLEVRHEQY
TRBV7-8	ASSDLIQGHGYGYT
TRBV12-3/TRBV12-4	ASSPGQIYGYT
TRBV27	ASSLTRTGYGYT
TRBV27	ASSPLGQGKQF
TRBV6-5	ASRQQGDGYT
TRBV10-3	AISDGTLGAYGYT
TRBV10-3	AISESDRVNTINEQF
TRBV10-3	AIRTDRGTADTQY
TRBV4-3	ASSQDGARQETQY
TRBV2	ASQASGGRSYEQY
TRBV4-1	ASSQGDRGLNTQY
TRBV12-5	ASGLEGYEQY
TRBV27	ASSSGSQPQH
TRBV5-1	ASSLTGNTIY
TRBV27	ASSDRGGGPQETQY